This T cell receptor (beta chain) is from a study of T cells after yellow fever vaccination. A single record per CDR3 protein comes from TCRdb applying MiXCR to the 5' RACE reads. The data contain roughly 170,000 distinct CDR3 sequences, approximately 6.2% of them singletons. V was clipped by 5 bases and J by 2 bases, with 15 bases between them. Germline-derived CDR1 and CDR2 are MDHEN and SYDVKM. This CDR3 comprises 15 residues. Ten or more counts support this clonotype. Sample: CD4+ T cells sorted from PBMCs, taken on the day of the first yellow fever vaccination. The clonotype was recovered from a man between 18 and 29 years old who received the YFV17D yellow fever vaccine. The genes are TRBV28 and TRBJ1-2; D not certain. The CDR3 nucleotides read TGTGCCAGCAGTCCTCCCCGACGTACAAACTATGGCTACACCTTC. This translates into CASSPPRRTNYGYTF.